This TCR beta chain was documented in a study of T cell responses to AZD1222 COVID-19 vaccine (dated by TCRdb to 2020 to 2022). In terms of the full investigation: TCR sequencing covered more than 230 trial participants: 207 given two doses of AZD1222 and 26 given two doses of MenACWY control vaccine. Trial participants were enrolled by age into 18-55, 56-69 and 70-plus year subgroups, with about 150, 28 and 57 TCR-sequenced participants respectively. The research as a whole found: A significant rise in spike-specific TCR breadth and depth was observed after two AZD1222 doses relative to day 0 and relative to MenACWY recipients. Because no day 14 peak-response samples were available, the repertoires could be characterized only after the peak T cell response. Nearly half of unique spike-specific TCRs reportedly recognized epitopes outside regions mutated in the B.1.351 and B.1.1.7 variants. The vaccine-associated CD4 TCRs covered the entire spike protein, and the dominant responses fell in regions 160-218 and 743-854. In the small 56-69-year group, the increase in depth fell short of significance, most likely because of low power. Participants were mostly white British, with more females than males. The authors suggested clonal diversity may have been underestimated. Conclusions about previously exposed vaccinees are limited, since just six AZD1222 recipients were seropositive for SARS-CoV-2 at baseline.

CDR1 SGDLS and CDR2 YYNGEE were looked up in the germline V gene. The trim is 4 bases for V and 5 bases for J, with a gap of 19 bases between the germline ends. From its cysteine to its phenylalanine, the CDR3 spans 16 amino acids. The kept DNA is CDR3 alone, 48 bases in frame from the first base. In the paper's terms, the time point label means: about 28 days (+/-7) after the second vaccine dose. Because spike-specific TCR depth and breadth did not differ between the two schedules, AZD1222 recipients who got a second dose at roughly 4 weeks were pooled with those who got a second dose at roughly 12 weeks. Vaccinee samples were obtained from the UK trials COV001 and COV002, which included a single-blind randomized controlled phase 2/3 trial of AZD1222 (ChAdOx1 nCoV-19) in healthy adults. For TCRbeta chain sequencing, PBMC samples were collected from trial participants at day 0 and at day 28 after the second dose.

The CDR3 regions of human TCRbeta chains were analyzed by immunosequencing. The authors' analysis ran thus. TCRs in the repertoires were compared against a reference library of SARS-CoV-2-specific TCRs that had been generated with the MIRA antigen-specificity platform. Breadth was defined as the fraction of unique TCRs that were SARS-CoV-2-associated. Depth was defined as the fraction of total T cells that were SARS-CoV-2-associated. Using the MIRA data, each spike-specific TCR was assigned both to the spike region to which the TCR was reactive and to a CD4 or CD8 class. Log10-transformed breadth and depth values were compared by one-way ANOVA with Sidak's multiple comparisons tests. TCRdb retrieved this table from immuneACCESS and kept in-frame rearrangements only. Not all clones are present; in checked studies, unresolved V genes account for under half, and no reason is known for the remainder. The DNA was the basis for D and trimming; V, J and clone size are from that table. Across this sample there are 150,000 to 200,000 clones, with 90% to 95% seen only once. The top ten clonotypes cover 1% to 1.5% of the sample.

In regard to this clone: The antigen it recognizes is unknown. No per-base quality is available; no much larger clone lies one base away.

The TCR sequence derives from an adult who received the AZD1222 COVID-19 vaccine. The rearrangement combines TRBV9 with TRBJ2-1; the D gene is possibly TRBD2, with 6 bases matching. Specimen: peripheral blood, collected 28 days after the second AZD1222 dose. The CDR3 region reads CASSPRDSLGDNEQFF. The nucleotide sequence is given as TGTGCCAGCAGCCCTCGGGACTCTCTGGGGGACAATGAGCAGTTCTTC.